Presented here are 30 T cell receptor beta chains from one specimen sequenced in a study of cytomegalovirus exposure and HLA in healthy donors. The PCR contained 60 Vbeta and 13 Jbeta primers. Sequencing used immunoSEQ multiplex PCR; TCRdb keeps in-frame clones, though not all of them. The table has some 110,000 clones, 65% to 75% seen once. What was sequenced was PBMCs. The source is a female donor in good health and CMV-seronegative.

The sample holds one count of this clone. The chain is built from TRBV11-3 and TRBJ2-3; no reliable D call. CDR3 length equals 13 residues. V was shortened by 2 bases and J by 6 bases, with 9 bases between the two germline ends. Germline values: CDR1 SGHNT, CDR2 YENEEA. CDR3 DNA: TGTGCCAGCAGCTTATCTAGTTCCGATACGCAGTATTTT. Translated: CASSLSSSDTQYF.

This clone was counted at least ten times. The rearrangement links TRBV10-3 to TRBJ1-1; possibly TRBD1 for D (5 bases). The CDR3 is made up of 14 amino acids. CDR1 and CDR2 from the germline V gene are ENHRY and SYGVKD. Trimming took 8 bases from V and 5 from J, leaving 18 bases between them. The CDR3 DNA reads as TGTGCCATCGAAGGGGCCGGTAATCCGACTGAAGCTTTCTTT. This sequence encodes CAIEGAGNPTEAFF.

The CDR3 DNA sequence: TGTGCCAGTAGTTTGGGACAGTACGGATATTTT. Translation gives CASSLGQYGYF. V usage is TRBV19 and J usage is TRBJ1-3, with TRBD1 matching over 7 bases. The length of the CDR3 is 11 residues. Losses at the gene ends were 5 bases for V and 15 bases for J; bases not matched to a gene: 7. Germline V gene sequence: CDR1 LNHDA, CDR2 SQIVND (reference sequence).

A note on this clone: The junction does not match germline at one end; this may be a read error. This chain links TRBV29-1 with TRBJ1-2; possible D gene TRBD1, 5 bases. The length of the CDR3 is 13 residues. Germline V gene sequence: CDR1 SQVTM, CDR2 ANQGSEA. The CDR3 DNA reads as TGCAACGTTGGGCAGGGAGGGAACTATGGCTACACCTTC. This codes for CNVGQGGNYGYTF.

The chain employs TRBV15 and TRBJ2-7; 8 bases are a match to TRBD2. Per germline, CDR1 LNHNV and CDR2 YYDKDF (reference sequence). The CDR3 is 15 amino acids. With 4 bases clipped from V and 1 base from J, the junction kept 6 bases outside the gene matches. DNA for the CDR3: TGTGCCACCAGCACCGAAGCGGGGGCATCCTACGAGCAGTACTTC. It specifies CATSTEAGASYEQYF.

On this clone itself: A junction end diverges from the germline sequence, so it may reflect a read error. V usage is TRBV5-1 and J usage is TRBJ2-5, with TRBD2 matching 14 bases. This CDR3 has 17 amino acids. Germline V gene data show CDR1 as SGHRS and CDR2 as YFSETQ. CDR3 nucleotides: TGCGTCAGCAACCGGGGACTAGCGGGAGTAGGGGGAGAGACCCAGTACTTC. This translates into CVSNRGLAGVGGETQYF.

In DNA form, the CDR3 reads TGTGCCAGCAGTGCGGGAAAGTCGGTTCGATACGAGCAGTACTTC. Encoded protein: CASSAGKSVRYEQYF. The V call is TRBV2, the J call TRBJ2-7, with D perhaps TRBD2 (5 bases). The CDR3 spans 15 residues. Germline CDR1 is SNHLY and CDR2 is FYNNEI. Trimming took 4 bases from V and 4 from J, leaving 17 bases between them.

The genes are TRBV7-2 and TRBJ2-5; 14 nucleotides match TRBD2. From germline, CDR1 is SGHTA and CDR2 FQGNSA. The CDR3 is made up of 16 amino acids. The ends lost 1 base at V and 4 bases at J; junction bases unmatched: 2. The CDR3 loop reads CASSLGGLAGVETQYF. In nucleotides, the CDR3 is TGTGCCAGCAGCTTAGGGGGACTAGCGGGAGTAGAGACCCAGTACTTC. Full variable domain (missing parts from reference TRBV7-2 and TRBJ2-5): GAGVSQSPSNKVTEKGKDVELRCDPISGHTALYWYRQSLGQGLEFLIYFQGNSAPDKSGLPSDRFSAERTGGSVSTLTIQRTQQEDSAVYLCASSLGGLAGVETQYFGPGTRLLVL.

The chain has TRBV2 and TRBJ1-1; D might be TRBD1 (6 bases). Trimming removed 6 bases at V and 0 bases at J, with 14 bases between. The germline V gene has CDR1 SNHLY and CDR2 FYNNEI. The CDR3 runs to 15 residues. The CDR3 DNA sequence: TGTGCCAGCAGCCCACAGACAGGTTTGAACACTGAAGCTTTCTTT. Its translation is CASSPQTGLNTEAFF.

The chain links TRBV5-1 to TRBJ2-3; D uncertain. The V and J ends lost 0 bases and 6 bases respectively, with 5 bases between them. CDR1 and CDR2 from the germline V gene are SGHRS and YFSETQ. The CDR3 is 12 amino acids. The CDR3 DNA follows: TGCGCCAGCAGCTTGGCCGAGGATACGCAGTATTTT. Translation: CASSLAEDTQYF.

The rearrangement links TRBV5-1 to TRBJ2-1, with 7 nucleotides matching TRBD1. J lost 11 bases, V lost 4 bases, and 9 bases had no gene match. The CDR3 runs to 13 residues. The germline gives CDR1 SGHRS, CDR2 YFSETQ. The CDR3 protein is CASSTRGNSKQFF. CDR3 nucleotides: TGCGCCAGCAGCACCAGGGGGAATTCAAAGCAGTTCTTC.

The rearrangement links TRBV5-4 to TRBJ2-1; a weak D match, TRBD2 (6 bases). This CDR3 is built from 16 residues. The V end lost 3 bases, the J end lost 2 bases, and 15 bases lay between the germline ends. Germline V gene sequence: CDR1 SGHNT, CDR2 YYREEE (reference sequence). CDR3 coding DNA: TGTGCCAGCAGCTGGGGATCGGCTAGCGCCTACAATGAGCAGTTCTTC. It specifies CASSWGSASAYNEQFF. The whole variable domain, remainder taken from reference TRBV5-4 and TRBJ2-1, is ETGVTQSPTHLIKTRGQQVTLRCSSQSGHNTVSWYQQALGQGPQFIFQYYREEENGRGNFPPRFSGLQFPNYSSELNVNALELDDSALYLCASSWGSASAYNEQFFGPGTRLTVL.

This clone was counted only a few times. This chain uses TRBV28 with TRBJ2-1, with TRBD1 identical over 7 bases. Germline V gene lookup returns CDR1 MDHEN and CDR2 SYDVKM. V dropped 5 bases and J dropped 8; count of bases not matched to a gene: 12. This CDR3 spans 15 amino acids. The CDR3 here is CASSPRGLGSHEQFF. CDR3 bases: TGTGCCAGCAGTCCGAGGGGGCTCGGGTCCCATGAGCAGTTCTTC.

The chain couples TRBV19 to TRBJ1-2; D is ambiguous. The germline gives CDR1 LNHDA, CDR2 SQIVND (reference sequence). The CDR3 is 12 amino acids. With 3 bases removed from V and 10 bases from J, the gap between germline ends came to 12 bases. CDR3 in DNA: TGTGCCAGTAGTATCGGGAATACAGCCTACACCTTC. Protein sequence: CASSIGNTAYTF.

The chain carries TRBV9 and TRBJ2-7; 7 bases agree with TRBD1. J was trimmed by 3 bases and V by 4 bases; bases with no gene match: 7. CDR3 length: 14 residues. Germline V gene sequence: CDR1 SGDLS, CDR2 YYNGEE. The chain's CDR3 is CASSPRTGLYEQYF. CDR3 coding DNA: TGTGCCAGCAGCCCCCGGACAGGACTCTACGAGCAGTACTTC.

Concerning this clone itself: The junction shows a germline mismatch at one end, possibly a read error. The gene calls are TRBV11-2 and TRBJ2-7; maybe TRBD2 (6 bases). The germline V gene encodes CDR1 SGHAT and CDR2 FQNNGV. This CDR3 region has 14 residues. The CDR3 sequence: CASSLDGDFYEQYF. CDR3 DNA sequence: TGTGCCAGCAGCCTAGACGGGGACTTTTACGAGCAGTACTTC.

This clone was counted between two and nine times. The rearrangement joins TRBV7-3 to TRBJ2-1; D perhaps matches TRBD1 (5 bases). Deletions cut 5 bases from V and 10 bases from J, with 24 bases between. The CDR3 spans 16 residues. Per the germline V gene, CDR1 is SGHTA and CDR2 is FQGTGA. CDR3 loop: CASSQVGRQGGLEQFF. The CDR3 nucleotides read TGTGCCAGCAGCCAAGTGGGCCGGCAGGGTGGGTTGGAGCAGTTCTTC.

The chain joins TRBV27 to TRBJ2-1; no reliable D call. The CDR3 extends over 11 amino acids. V gave up 2 bases and J gave up 12 bases, with 8 bases separating them. The V gene's germline CDR1 is MNHEY and CDR2 SMNVEV (reference sequence). CDR3 region: CASSLGFRQFF. CDR3 in DNA: TGTGCCAGCAGTTTAGGCTTCCGGCAGTTCTTC.

V is TRBV6-1 and J is TRBJ1-4; TRBD1 agrees at 7 bases. The V gene end was trimmed by 4 bases and the J gene end by 7 bases; junction bases not matched to a gene: 9. CDR1 is MNHNS and CDR2 is SASEGT in the germline V gene. This CDR3 has 15 residues. CDR3 loop: CASSVLGGYGEKLFF. Written as DNA, the CDR3 is TGTGCCAGCAGTGTGTTAGGGGGCTACGGTGAAAAACTGTTTTTT.

The chain uses TRBV4-3 and TRBJ2-1; 10 bases are a match to TRBD2. Trimming at V came to 3 bases and at J to 0 bases, leaving 20 bases not matched to a gene. The CDR3 is made up of 22 amino acids. Germline CDR1 reads LGHNA; CDR2 reads YSLEER. Written as DNA, the CDR3 is TGCGCCAGCAGCCATACTTACATCGTCGGACTAGCGGACACGGCCTCCTACAATGAGCAGTTCTTC. It encodes CASSHTYIVGLADTASYNEQFF.

Only a few counts were recorded for this clone. V is TRBV28 and J is TRBJ2-1; D is perhaps TRBD2 (5 bases). The CDR3 is 12 amino acids. Germline V gives CDR1 MDHEN, CDR2 SYDVKM. V dropped 6 bases and J dropped 10 bases, with 13 bases sitting between them. Written as DNA, the CDR3 is TGTGCCAGCAGGTCAGGAGGTTACGAGCAGTTCTTC. Protein: CASRSGGYEQFF.

The chain links TRBV11-3 to TRBJ2-7; the match to TRBD1 covers 7 bases. Germline values: CDR1 SGHNT, CDR2 YENEEA. V gave up 5 bases and J gave up 0 bases; unmatched junction bases: 7. This CDR3 is 15 amino acids long. The DNA for the CDR3 is TGTGCCAGCAGCCGGTCTGGGACAGTCTCCTACGAGCAGTACTTC. Encoded protein: CASSRSGTVSYEQYF.

DNA of the CDR3: TGTGCCTGGAGTGTAGGGCAGGGGGACACTGAAGCTTTCTTT. Its protein product is CAWSVGQGDTEAFF. This chain joins TRBV30 and TRBJ1-1; 7 bases fit TRBD1. The trim removed 0 bases at V and 3 bases at J, leaving 4 bases unmatched. The CDR3 totals 14 residues. Looked up from germline, CDR1 is GTSNPN and CDR2 is SVGIG (reference sequence).

This clone was recorded once. This sequence joins TRBV28 and TRBJ1-4; the match to TRBD1 covers 10 bases. The CDR3 sequence is 15 residues long. With 5 bases clipped from V and 8 bases from J, the junction kept 8 bases outside the gene matches. Looked up from germline, CDR1 is MDHEN and CDR2 is SYDVKM. CDR3 protein: CASSHTGTGEEKLFF. The DNA of the CDR3 is TGTGCCAGCAGTCACACCGGGACAGGGGAAGAAAAACTGTTTTTT.

This clone was observed a handful of times. This rearrangement joins TRBV7-2 to TRBJ2-1; TRBD2 matches 12 bases. Per germline, CDR1 SGHTA and CDR2 FQGNSA. V lost 5 bases and J lost 4; bases outside the gene matches: 6. This CDR3 has 16 amino acids. CDR3 residues: CASSQGLAGGYNEQFF. CDR3 nucleotides: TGTGCCAGCAGCCAGGGACTAGCGGGCGGATACAATGAGCAGTTCTTC.

V gene TRBV5-1 combines with J gene TRBJ2-3, with D possibly TRBD1 on 5 matching bases. The germline CDR1 and CDR2 sequences are SGHRS and YFSETQ. CDR3 length equals 15 residues. Trimming took off 4 bases at V and 0 bases at J, with 12 bases between the two ends. The CDR3 nucleotides are TGCGCCAGCAGCCCCCAGACAGCTAGCACAGATACGCAGTATTTT. Its translation is CASSPQTASTDTQYF. Combining the CDR3 with reference TRBV5-1 and TRBJ2-3 gives the whole variable domain KAGVTQTPRYLIKTRGQQVTLSCSPISGHRSVSWYQQTPGQGLQFLFEYFSETQRNKGNFPGRFSGRQFSNSRSEMNVSTLELGDSALYLCASSPQTASTDTQYFGPGTRLTVL.

This clone came up a few times. The rearrangement links TRBV19 to TRBJ1-5, with TRBD1 matching over 8 bases. Per germline, CDR1 LNHDA and CDR2 SQIVND (reference sequence). The CDR3 runs 14 residues. J lost 5 bases, V lost 1 base, and 1 base had no gene match. The CDR3 here is CASSIGTGHQPQHF. The CDR3 DNA reads as TGTGCCAGTAGTATAGGGACAGGGCATCAGCCCCAGCATTTT. Filled out from reference TRBV19 and TRBJ1-5, the complete variable domain reads DGGITQSPKYLFRKEGQNVTLSCEQNLNHDAMYWYRQDPGQGLRLIYYSQIVNDFQKGDIAEGYSVSREKKESFPLTVTSAQKNPTAFYLCASSIGTGHQPQHFGDGTRLSIL.

V is TRBV7-9 and J is TRBJ2-7, with 7 bases fitting TRBD1. There are 13 residues in the CDR3. Unmatched junction bases numbered 2, after V lost 5 bases and J lost 1 base. Germline loops: CDR1 SEHNR, CDR2 FQNEAQ (reference sequence). The DNA of the CDR3 is TGTGCCAGCAGCCCCAGGGGGTCCTACGAGCAGTACTTC. Its protein is CASSPRGSYEQYF. The full variable domain, completed using reference TRBV7-9 and TRBJ2-7, is DTGVSQNPRHKITKRGQNVTFRCDPISEHNRLYWYRQTLGQGPEFLTYFQNEAQLEKSRLLSDRFSAERPKGSFSTLEIQRTEQGDSAMYLCASSPRGSYEQYFGPGTRLTVT.

This clone has more than one count but fewer than ten. The J gene is TRBJ2-1, the V gene TRBV27; 11 bases line up with TRBD2. Germline assignment: CDR1 MNHEY and CDR2 SMNVEV (reference sequence). J gave up 6 bases and V 3 bases, and 10 bases lay outside the gene matches. The CDR3 is 17 residues long. CDR3 residues: CASSLGLAAIGANEQFF. For the CDR3, the DNA is TGTGCCAGCAGTTTGGGACTAGCGGCAATTGGGGCCAATGAGCAGTTCTTC.

This chain connects TRBV6-1 to TRBJ1-2; tentatively, D is TRBD1 (6 bases). Germline loops: CDR1 MNHNS, CDR2 SASEGT. The CDR3 extends over 13 amino acids. V was clipped by 0 bases and J by 8 bases, with 10 bases between them. The CDR3 nucleotides are TGTGCCAGCAGTGAAGCAGGGGGATGGGGCTACACCTTC. Its protein product is CASSEAGGWGYTF.